Listed here is a single TCR beta chain. Its antigen remains unidentified. The data originate from a study of cytomegalovirus exposure and HLA in healthy donors. V lost 7 bases to trimming and J lost 0 bases, with 16 bases between them. The germline CDR1 and CDR2 sequences are SGHAT and FQNNGV. The CDR3 contains 16 residues. General study findings and limits: Cytomegalovirus-associated TCR beta chains were listed, numbering roughly 150. It has been reported that TCR beta sequences accurately predicted the HLA-A and HLA-B alleles of most subjects.

In the PCR, 60 Vbeta and 13 Jbeta primers were used. The assay was immunoSEQ multiplex PCR, and TCRdb's table has in-frame clones only and misses some. This table holds about 250,000 clones, around 80% found once. There were likely unrecorded immune exposures, though donors were nominally healthy when sampled. This TCR was recovered from a boy between 10 and 17 years old in good health and CMV-seronegative. Sequenced: PBMCs. The rearrangement joins TRBV11-2 to TRBJ2-1; D remains unclear. The DNA of the CDR3 is TGTGCCAGCACCCTGGTGAGTTCTAGCTCCTACAATGAGCAGTTCTTC. Its protein is CASTLVSSSSYNEQFF.